The 9 T cell receptor beta chains given below trace back to one sample, sequenced in a study of blood T cell repertoires in COVID-19. Profiling relied on immunoSEQ multiplex PCR, and the TCRdb table lists in-frame clones only, not all of them. The repertoire has about 46,000 clones, 75% to 90% of them found once; the top ten carry roughly 1.3%. The sample taken for sequencing was peripheral blood. These receptor sequences come from a man in his fifties or sixties with acute or convalescent COVID-19.

This rearrangement joins TRBV6-2 or TRBV6-3 to TRBJ1-2; D is perhaps TRBD1 (5 bases). This CDR3 is 13 amino acids long. Trimming shortened V by 6 bases and J by 6 bases, and 14 bases separated the two germline ends. Germline lookup yields CDR1 MNHEY and CDR2 SVGEGT. The CDR3 region is CASSPDTKNGYTF. DNA of the CDR3: TGTGCCAGCAGCCCGGACACCAAAAATGGCTACACCTTC.

V and J are TRBV24-1 and TRBJ2-5, with no clear D. Germline loops: CDR1 KGHDR, CDR2 SFDVKD. Trimming removed 10 bases from V and 2 bases from J, with 16 bases in between. The CDR3 extends over 14 amino acids. CDR3 residues: CATSGTDEQETQYF. CDR3 bases: TGTGCCACTTCAGGTACCGACGAACAAGAGACCCAGTACTTC.

This sequence joins TRBV5-6 and TRBJ1-1, with 7 nucleotides matching TRBD1. The germline gives CDR1 SGHDT, CDR2 YYEEEE. The CDR3 totals 16 residues. V was pared by 2 bases and J by 0 bases, with 7 bases of the junction left unmatched. CDR3 DNA: TGTGCCAGCAGCTTCGGGACAGCGAACATGAACACTGAAGCTTTCTTT. Translation gives CASSFGTANMNTEAFF.

The chain carries TRBV2 and TRBJ2-1, with TRBD1 matching 8 bases. CDR3 length equals 15 residues. Trimming removed 4 bases from V and 1 base from J; junction bases left unmatched: 3. The germline CDR1 and CDR2 sequences are SNHLY and FYNNEI. The CDR3 protein is CASSGTGRSYNEQFF. Written as DNA, the CDR3 is TGTGCCAGCAGTGGGACAGGGCGTTCCTACAATGAGCAGTTCTTC.

CDR3 nucleotide sequence: TGCAGCGTTGCTTATAAGGGAGGCTACGAGCAGTACTTC. As protein: CSVAYKGGYEQYF. The chain uses TRBV29-1 and TRBJ2-7, with D possibly being TRBD2 (6 bases). The length of the CDR3 is 13 residues. The germline CDR1 and CDR2 sequences are SQVTM and ANQGSEA. Trimming took off 4 bases at V and 3 bases at J, with 13 bases between the two ends.

The chain combines TRBV29-1 with TRBJ1-3; TRBD1 matches at 8 bases. J lost 2 bases, V lost 4 bases, and 10 bases had no gene match. Per germline, CDR1 SQVTM and CDR2 ANQGSEA. This CDR3 is 16 amino acids long. This chain's CDR3 is CSVAGDRQYPGNTIYF. In DNA, the CDR3 is TGCAGCGTTGCCGGGGACAGGCAATACCCTGGAAACACCATATATTTT.

A word on this clone: Other DNA variants within this sample encode the same CDR3. J is TRBJ1-2 and V is TRBV18; 11 positions match TRBD1. CDR1 KGHSH and CDR2 LQKENI come from the germline V gene. The ends lost 2 bases at V and 2 bases at J; junction bases unmatched: 1. The CDR3 runs to 15 residues. The CDR3 is CASSPGQGANYGYTF. CDR3 in DNA: TGTGCCAGCTCACCAGGACAGGGGGCGAACTATGGCTACACCTTC. Using reference TRBV18 and TRBJ1-2 for the parts outside the CDR3, the full variable domain is NAGVMQNPRHLVRRRGQEARLRCSPMKGHSHVYWYRQLPEEGLKFMVYLQKENIIDESGMPKERFSAEFPKEGPSILRIQQVVRGDSAAYFCASSPGQGANYGYTFGSGTRLTVV.

With regard to this clone: A read error may produce the germline difference seen at one junction end. CDR3 amino acids: CASSLEVSSSEQYF. CDR3 nucleotide sequence: TGTGCCAGCAGCTTAGAGGTTAGCTCCTCCGAGCAGTACTTC. The rearrangement links TRBV11-2 to TRBJ2-7; D is unresolved. The CDR3 has 14 residues. Germline CDR1 SGHAT, CDR2 FQNNGV.

The chain uses TRBV7-6 and TRBJ2-4; D is unclear. The V gene lost 2 bases and the J gene lost 0 bases, with 14 bases spanning the gap. Germline CDR1 is SGHVS and CDR2 is FNYEAQ. CDR3 length equals 17 residues. The CDR3 region has the DNA TGTGCCAGCAGCTTATTACCAGTGCATGTAGCCAAAAACATTCAGTACTTC. It specifies CASSLLPVHVAKNIQYF.